This T cell receptor beta chain appears in the sequencing data of a study of T cell clones after liver transplantation. Study background: Standard immunosuppression, with no induction, continued until 12-24 months after transplant. Study-wide findings and caveats: Conclusions were preliminary, with small, heterogeneous patient groups.

Per germline, CDR1 SEHNR and CDR2 FQNEAQ (reference sequence). The CDR3 has 16 residues. V lost 4 bases and J lost 7; bases outside the gene matches: 6. Details on this clone: Its specificity is not known.

TCRdb keeps only in-frame clones here, not all; method: immunoSEQ multiplex PCR. The sample has some 12,000 clones, roughly 80% seen once. The chain carries TRBV7-9 and TRBJ2-2; 13 bases map to TRBD2. The source was CD8+ T cells from blood, collected at the 22-month timepoint. The receptor comes from a human patient who received a liver transplant. Part of the T cell pool may stem from the graft donor. The CDR3 nucleotides read TGTGCCAGCAGCTCCGAGACTAGCGGGAGGATCGGGGAGCTGTTTTTT. It is translated as CASSSETSGRIGELFF.